This TCR beta chain was identified in a study of Graves' ophthalmopathy and Graves' hyperthyroidism. Points from the study as a whole: Most clonotypes expanded in thyroid above 0.001 frequency were present in blood too. Distinction of ophthalmopathy from stable hyperthyroidism by a 13-signature model reached 85% to 90% sensitivity and 75% to 84% specificity.

The sequenced template was RNA, covering the TCR beta CDR3 region. HTBI primers were employed in first-round RT-PCR, then a second-round multiplex PCR followed. TCRdb recomputed calls from the multiplex PCR reads with MiXCR, one row per CDR3 protein. The sample lists 500,000 to 700,000 distinct CDR3 sequences; roughly 40% were seen once. CDR3 length: 15 residues. V was clipped by 3 bases and J by 8 bases, with 16 bases between them. Germline loops: CDR1 SGHTA, CDR2 FQGNSA. This clonotype was detected many times. No antigen is known for it. This chain links TRBV7-2 with TRBJ1-4; tentative D call: TRBD1 (6 bases). The sequenced sample consisted of peripheral blood or thyroid tissue (not recorded which). This TCR came from an adult man with Graves' hyperthyroidism. CDR3 sequence (DNA): TGTGCCAGCAGCTTCCAACAGGGCCGTGGGGAAAAACTGTTTTTT. This encodes CASSFQQGRGEKLFF.